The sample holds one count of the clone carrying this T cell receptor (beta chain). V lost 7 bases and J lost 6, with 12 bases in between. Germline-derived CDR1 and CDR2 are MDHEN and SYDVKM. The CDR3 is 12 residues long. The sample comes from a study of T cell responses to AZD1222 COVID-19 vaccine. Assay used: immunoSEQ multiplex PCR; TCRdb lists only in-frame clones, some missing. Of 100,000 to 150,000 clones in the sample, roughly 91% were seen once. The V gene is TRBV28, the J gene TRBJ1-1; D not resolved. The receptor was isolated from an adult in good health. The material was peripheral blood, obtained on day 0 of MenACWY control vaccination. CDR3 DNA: TGTGCCAGCAATCTCCGGACCTCTGAAGCTTTCTTT. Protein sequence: CASNLRTSEAFF.